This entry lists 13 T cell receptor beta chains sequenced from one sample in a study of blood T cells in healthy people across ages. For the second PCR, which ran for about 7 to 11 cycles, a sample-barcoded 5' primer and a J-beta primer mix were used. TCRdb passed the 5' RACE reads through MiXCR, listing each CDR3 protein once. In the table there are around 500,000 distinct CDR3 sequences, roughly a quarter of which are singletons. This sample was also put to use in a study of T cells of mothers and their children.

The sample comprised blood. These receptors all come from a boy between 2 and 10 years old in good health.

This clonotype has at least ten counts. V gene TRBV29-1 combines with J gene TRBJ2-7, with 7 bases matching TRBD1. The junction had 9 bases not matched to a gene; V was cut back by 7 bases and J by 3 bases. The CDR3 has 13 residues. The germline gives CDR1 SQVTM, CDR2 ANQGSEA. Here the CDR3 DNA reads TGCAGCGCTGACACGGGACAGAGCTACGAGCAGTACTTC. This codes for CSADTGQSYEQYF.

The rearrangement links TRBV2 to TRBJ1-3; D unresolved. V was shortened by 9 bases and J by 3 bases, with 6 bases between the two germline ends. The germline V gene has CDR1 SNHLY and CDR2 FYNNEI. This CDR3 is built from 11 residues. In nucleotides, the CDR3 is TGTGCCAGATCCCTTGGAAACACCATATATTTT. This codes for CARSLGNTIYF.

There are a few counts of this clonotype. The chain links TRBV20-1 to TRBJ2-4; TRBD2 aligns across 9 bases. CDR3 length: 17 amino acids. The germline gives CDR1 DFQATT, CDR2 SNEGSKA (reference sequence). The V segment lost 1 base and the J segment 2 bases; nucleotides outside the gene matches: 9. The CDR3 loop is CSARVPGLAVSKNIQYF. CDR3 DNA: TGCAGTGCTAGAGTTCCGGGACTAGCAGTTTCCAAAAACATTCAGTACTTC.

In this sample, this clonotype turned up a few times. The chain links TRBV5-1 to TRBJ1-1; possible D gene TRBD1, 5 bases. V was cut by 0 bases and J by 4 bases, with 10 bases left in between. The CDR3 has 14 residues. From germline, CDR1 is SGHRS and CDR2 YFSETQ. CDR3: CASSLGVGGTEAFF. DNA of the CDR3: TGCGCCAGCAGCTTGGGAGTGGGGGGCACTGAAGCTTTCTTT.

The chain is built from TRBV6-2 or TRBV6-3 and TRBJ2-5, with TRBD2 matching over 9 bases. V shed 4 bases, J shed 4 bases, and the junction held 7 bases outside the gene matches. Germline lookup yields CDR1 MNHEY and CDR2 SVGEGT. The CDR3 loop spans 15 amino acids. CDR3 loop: CASSSGQTSGETQYF. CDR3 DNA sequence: TGTGCCAGCAGTTCCGGCCAGACTAGCGGAGAGACCCAGTACTTC.

CDR3 sequence reads: CASSVGINYGYTF. Here the CDR3 DNA reads TGTGCCAGCAGTGTAGGGATTAACTATGGCTACACCTTC. This rearrangement joins TRBV6-5 to TRBJ1-2; D not certain. V was shortened by 5 bases and J by 1 base, with 8 bases between the two germline ends. Germline CDR1 MNHEY, CDR2 SVGAGI. The CDR3 consists of 13 residues.

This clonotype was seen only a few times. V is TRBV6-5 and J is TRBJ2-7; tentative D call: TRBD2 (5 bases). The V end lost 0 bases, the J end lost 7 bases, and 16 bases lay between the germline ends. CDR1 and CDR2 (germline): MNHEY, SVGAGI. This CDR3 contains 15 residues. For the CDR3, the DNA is TGTGCCAGCAGTTACTCGCGACTATCGCTTTCGGAGCAGTACTTC. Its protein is CASSYSRLSLSEQYF.

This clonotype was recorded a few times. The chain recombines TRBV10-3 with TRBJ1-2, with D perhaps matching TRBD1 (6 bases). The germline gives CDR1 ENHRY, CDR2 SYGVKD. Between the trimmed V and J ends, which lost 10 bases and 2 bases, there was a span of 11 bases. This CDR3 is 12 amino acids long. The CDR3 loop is CATLTGNYGYTF. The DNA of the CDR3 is TGTGCCACCCTAACAGGGAACTATGGCTACACCTTC.

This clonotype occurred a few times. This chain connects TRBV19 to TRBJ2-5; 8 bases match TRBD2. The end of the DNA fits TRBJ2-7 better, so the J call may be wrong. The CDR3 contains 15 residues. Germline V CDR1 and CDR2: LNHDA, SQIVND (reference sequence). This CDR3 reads CASSPAGGRYNEQYF. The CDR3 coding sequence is TGTGCCAGTAGTCCTGCGGGGGGACGGTACAACGAGCAGTACTTC.

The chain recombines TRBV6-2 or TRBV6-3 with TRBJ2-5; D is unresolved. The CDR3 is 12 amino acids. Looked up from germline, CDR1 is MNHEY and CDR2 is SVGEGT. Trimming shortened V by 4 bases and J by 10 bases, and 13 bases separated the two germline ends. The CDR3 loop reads CASSLGREDQYF. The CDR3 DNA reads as TGTGCCAGCAGTTTGGGCAGAGAGGACCAGTACTTC.

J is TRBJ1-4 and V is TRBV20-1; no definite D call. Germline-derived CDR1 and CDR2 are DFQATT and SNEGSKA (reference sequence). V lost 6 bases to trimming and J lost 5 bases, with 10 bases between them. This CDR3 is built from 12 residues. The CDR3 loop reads CSAGGGNEKLFF. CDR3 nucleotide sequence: TGCAGTGCGGGAGGAGGGAATGAAAAACTGTTTTTT.

The CDR3 is CSARNTFNYGYTF. DNA of the CDR3: TGCAGTGCTAGGAATACGTTCAACTATGGCTACACCTTC. The chain is built from TRBV20-1 and TRBJ1-2; D is uncertain. CDR1 is DFQATT, CDR2 SNEGSKA, per germline (reference sequence). The germline V and J ends were trimmed by 3 bases and 2 bases, with 10 bases remaining between them. This CDR3 has 13 residues.

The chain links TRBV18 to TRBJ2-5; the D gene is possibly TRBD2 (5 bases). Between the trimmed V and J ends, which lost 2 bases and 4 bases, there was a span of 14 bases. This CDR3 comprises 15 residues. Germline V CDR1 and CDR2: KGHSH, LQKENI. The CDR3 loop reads CASSPYGLGGETQYF. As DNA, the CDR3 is TGTGCCAGCTCACCATACGGACTCGGTGGAGAGACCCAGTACTTC.